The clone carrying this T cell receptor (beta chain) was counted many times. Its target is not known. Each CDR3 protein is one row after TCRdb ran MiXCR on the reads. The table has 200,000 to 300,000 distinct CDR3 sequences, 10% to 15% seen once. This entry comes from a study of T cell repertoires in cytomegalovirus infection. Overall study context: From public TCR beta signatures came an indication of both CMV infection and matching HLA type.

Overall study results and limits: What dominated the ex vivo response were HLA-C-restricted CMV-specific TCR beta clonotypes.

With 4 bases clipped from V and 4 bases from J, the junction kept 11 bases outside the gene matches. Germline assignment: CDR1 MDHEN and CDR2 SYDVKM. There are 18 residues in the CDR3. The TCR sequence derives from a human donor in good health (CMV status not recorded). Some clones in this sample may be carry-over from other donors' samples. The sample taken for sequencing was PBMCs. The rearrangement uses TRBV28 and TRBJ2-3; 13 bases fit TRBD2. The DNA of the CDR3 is TGTGCCAGCAGTTCCCAACTAGCGGGAGGGCCAGGATCAGATACGCAGTATTTT. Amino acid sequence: CASSSQLAGGPGSDTQYF.